This is a list of T cell receptor beta chains from one sample in a study of cytomegalovirus exposure and HLA in healthy donors. Measured with immunoSEQ multiplex PCR; TCRdb has only the in-frame clones, and not every one. The sample lists about 140,000 clones, approximately 84% occurring once. The sequenced sample was PBMCs. These receptors all stem from a man aged 25 to 45 in good health and CMV-seropositive. Both conserved end residues are part of each CDR3. The D gene is left open where the match is weak. Clone sizes are given selectively: once, few, many, or a class where the clone is expanded.

d_call | clone_size | j_call | v_call | cdr3_aa | cdr3_nt
- | - | TRBJ2-5 | TRBV28 | CASSGRGTRATQYF | TGTGCCAGCAGTGGACGCGGGACGCGCGCGACCCAGTACTTC
- | - | TRBJ2-5 | TRBV9 | CASSPAPGAQETQYF | TGTGCCAGCAGCCCCGCCCCAGGTGCTCAAGAGACCCAGTACTTC
- | - | TRBJ1-6 | TRBV23-1 | CASSRIRDINSPLHF | TGCGCCAGCAGTCGTATCCGGGACATAAATTCACCCCTCCACTTT
- | - | TRBJ2-2 | TRBV5-6 | CASSPAEGRGNTGELFF | TGTGCCAGCAGCCCCGCCGAAGGGCGGGGAAACACCGGGGAGCTGTTTTTT
- | - | TRBJ2-1 | TRBV11-3 | CASSYGPKGEQFF | TGTGCCAGCAGTTACGGACCCAAGGGGGAGCAGTTCTTC
TRBD2 | - | TRBJ2-7 | TRBV2 | CASITSPTSGLREQYF | TGTGCCAGCATCACATCTCCTACTAGCGGGCTGAGGGAGCAGTACTTC
- | - | TRBJ1-6 | TRBV7-2 | CASKRTSDSPLHF | TGTGCCTCGAAGCGTACATCGGATTCACCCCTCCACTTT
TRBD1 | few | TRBJ1-1 | TRBV6-6 | CASSSDRPGDSEAFF | TGTGCCAGCAGTTCGGACAGGCCGGGAGACTCTGAAGCTTTCTTT
TRBD2 | - | TRBJ2-3 | TRBV11-2 | CASSLALAGTDTQYF | TGTGCCAGCAGCTTAGCCCTAGCGGGGACAGATACGCAGTATTTT
TRBD1 | - | TRBJ1-5 | TRBV19 | CASSPWDSSNQPQHF | TGTGCCAGTAGTCCCTGGGACAGTAGCAATCAGCCCCAGCATTTT
- | - | TRBJ1-1 | TRBV6-1 | CASSYLSGNTEAFF | TGTGCCAGCAGTTATTTGTCAGGGAACACTGAAGCTTTCTTT
- | - | TRBJ2-7 | TRBV25-1 | CASSDEAGIYEQYF | TGTGCCAGCAGTGACGAAGCAGGAATCTACGAGCAGTACTTC
TRBD1 | few | TRBJ1-6 | TRBV6-5 | CASSPDRAAILHF | TGTGCCAGCAGCCCGGACAGGGCGGCTATCCTCCACTTT
TRBD1 | - | TRBJ2-1 | TRBV10-3 | CAIRRQGAGNEQFF | TGTGCCATCAGACGGCAGGGGGCGGGCAATGAGCAGTTCTTC
TRBD2 | - | TRBJ2-7 | TRBV30 | CASRTGGLEQYF | TGTGCCTCCCGGACGGGGGGACTGGAGCAGTACTTC
TRBD1 | - | TRBJ1-4 | TRBV5-4 | CASSPGQGPLGEKLFF | TGTGCCAGCAGCCCGGGACAGGGCCCTTTAGGGGAAAAACTGTTTTTT
TRBD1 | - | TRBJ1-3 | TRBV5-1 | CASSPPDRGSGNTIYF | TGCGCCAGCAGCCCCCCCGACAGGGGATCGGGAAACACCATATATTTT